A selection of T cell receptor beta chains follows, all from one sample in a study of T-cell memory formation after mild COVID-19. A single record per CDR3 protein comes from TCRdb applying MiXCR to the 5' RACE reads. The sample holds approximately 390,000 distinct CDR3 sequences, roughly 15% seen once. Sample: PBMCs or a T cell subset sorted from them (not recorded which). The receptors derive from a young man who had mild COVID-19 (a few samples of this study predate the infection). Cell type and time point are not known. The CDR3 runs from the conserved cysteine through the conserved F or W. Each record gives: clone size, J gene, V gene, D gene, CDR3 DNA, CDR3 protein. The D gene is left open where the match is weak. Some rows mark clone size as missing; the rest say once, few, many or name a class of expanded clone.

- | TRBJ2-3 | TRBV29-1 | TRBD2 | TGCAGCGTTACCGGGACTAGGGTGATAGATACGCAGTATTTT | CSVTGTRVIDTQYF
few | TRBJ2-5 | TRBV28 | TRBD2 | TGTGCCAGCACCTCTAGCGGAGAGACCCAGTACTTC | CASTSSGETQYF
few | TRBJ2-1 | TRBV11-2 | TRBD2 | TGTGCCAGCAGCTTAGCGGGACTACCAAATGAGCAGTTCTTC | CASSLAGLPNEQFF
few | TRBJ1-1 | TRBV4-1 | - | TGCGCCAGCAGCCAAGGCCAGGGTTGGACTGAAGCTTTCTTT | CASSQGQGWTEAFF
few | TRBJ2-3 | TRBV7-8 | TRBD2 | TGTGCCAGCAGCTTCACTAGCGGGGGGGCCGGAAGTTTT | CASSFTSGGAGSF
few | TRBJ1-2 | TRBV9 | TRBD1 | TGTGCCAGCAGCGTAGGAAGCGTGGACAGGGGAGGCAGGGGCTATGGCTACACCTTC | CASSVGSVDRGGRGYGYTF
- | TRBJ1-2 | TRBV24-1 | - | TGTGCCACCGGACACCTGGACTATGGCTACACCTTC | CATGHLDYGYTF
few | TRBJ2-3 | TRBV3-1 | - | TGTGCCAGCAGCTACCAACACGACTGGAAAGATACGCAGTATTTT | CASSYQHDWKDTQYF
- | TRBJ2-1 | TRBV24-1 | - | TGTGCCACCAGTGAGTCTGAGCAGTTCTTC | CATSESEQFF
few | TRBJ1-1 | TRBV5-1 | TRBD1 | TGCGCCAGCAGATCGGGACAGGGGAGGACTGAAGCTTTCTTT | CASRSGQGRTEAFF
many | TRBJ2-1 | TRBV5-1 | TRBD2 | TGCGCCAGCAGCTCGGGGACTAGCGGGGGGACACAATTC | CASSSGTSGGTQF
- | TRBJ2-2 | TRBV28 | - | TGTGCCAGCAGTTTACCCAGAGTCACCGGGGAGCTGTTTTTT | CASSLPRVTGELFF
- | TRBJ2-1 | TRBV7-9 | - | TGTGCCAGCAGCCCCCTTGATGAGCAGTTCTTC | CASSPLDEQFF
few | TRBJ1-2 | TRBV7-2 | TRBD1 | TGTGCCAGCAGCCCCCAGGGGGGACCTAACTATGGCTACACCTTC | CASSPQGGPNYGYTF
- | TRBJ1-2 | TRBV12-3/TRBV12-4 | - | TGTGCCAGCAGCCGACAGGCTCTGGTATACACCTTC | CASSRQALVYTF
- | TRBJ1-2 | TRBV6-6 | - | TGTGCCAGCAGCCGTGGGGGGAGCGATGGCTACACCTTC | CASSRGGSDGYTF
few | TRBJ2-3 | TRBV20-1 | TRBD2 | TGCAGTGCTAGACCCGCGCGGGGGGGCCCCACAGATACGCAGTATTTT | CSARPARGGPTDTQYF
few | TRBJ2-4 | TRBV7-9 | - | TGTGCCAGCAGCTTAGTTTTCCGTGGGGCCAAAAACATTCAGTACTTC | CASSLVFRGAKNIQYF
few | TRBJ1-3 | TRBV15 | - | TGTGCCACCAGCACGGGTCTCGGAAACACCATATATTTT | CATSTGLGNTIYF
few | TRBJ1-4 | TRBV12-3/TRBV12-4 | - | TGTGCCAGCTCCCTCATGAAGTCTAATGAAAAACTGTTTTTT | CASSLMKSNEKLFF
few | TRBJ2-7 | TRBV7-6 | - | TGTGCCAGCAGCTTACTACTGTCGGACGAGCAGTACTTC | CASSLLLSDEQYF
- | TRBJ2-3 | TRBV20-1 | - | TGCAGTGCGCCCGGCGGGATCACAGATACGCAGTATTTT | CSAPGGITDTQYF
- | TRBJ2-1 | TRBV9 | - | TGTGCCAGCAGCGAGGGGGGACTGGACCTGAATGAGCAGTTCTTC | CASSEGGLDLNEQFF
- | TRBJ2-7 | TRBV10-3 | - | TGTGCCATCAAAGGGACGGACACCCAGTACGAGCAGTACTTC | CAIKGTDTQYEQYF
many | TRBJ2-3 | TRBV30 | TRBD1 | TGTGCCTCGGACAGGACGATGGCAGATACGCAGTATTTT | CASDRTMADTQYF
few | TRBJ2-1 | TRBV4-2 | TRBD2 | TGTGCCAGCAGCCAAGTCTGGCTAGCGGGGGGGCAGGATGAGCAGTTCTTC | CASSQVWLAGGQDEQFF
few | TRBJ2-5 | TRBV9 | TRBD2 | TGTGCCAGCAGCGTGTCCGGGACTAGCGGCGAGACCCAGTACTTC | CASSVSGTSGETQYF
- | TRBJ1-2 | TRBV7-2 | - | TGTGCCAGCAGCCCAGCCCATGGCGATGGCTACACCTTC | CASSPAHGDGYTF
few | TRBJ2-3 | TRBV6-6 | - | TGTGCCAGCAGTTACTCTGGGGCGCGTGGGGATTTT | CASSYSGARGDF
medium-sized | TRBJ2-7 | TRBV6-4 | - | TGTGCCAGCAGTGACATCGGAGACAGTCACGAGCAGTACTTC | CASSDIGDSHEQYF
- | TRBJ1-4 | TRBV7-2 | TRBD1 | TGTGCCAGCAGTCAACGACAGGGGGGACGAGAAAAACTGTTTTTT | CASSQRQGGREKLFF
- | TRBJ1-2 | TRBV6-2/TRBV6-3 | - | TGTGCCAGCAGTTACGGGGGCTATGGCTACACCTTC | CASSYGGYGYTF
- | TRBJ1-1 | TRBV5-1 | TRBD1 | TGCGCCAGCAGCCGGGACAGTCAGAACACTGAAGCTTTCTTT | CASSRDSQNTEAFF
few | TRBJ1-1 | TRBV12-3/TRBV12-4 | - | TGTGCCAGCAGTCCGCGGGACACAAACACTGAAGCTTTCTTT | CASSPRDTNTEAFF
few | TRBJ2-1 | TRBV12-3/TRBV12-4 | - | TGTGCCAGCAGACAAAGGGCGCCCAATGAGCAGTTCTTC | CASRQRAPNEQFF
few | TRBJ2-7 | TRBV5-1 | - | TGCGCCAGCAGCTTGGTGTGGGGACCGGGGTACGAGCAGTACTTC | CASSLVWGPGYEQYF
- | TRBJ1-6 | TRBV7-2 | TRBD1 | TGTGCCAGCAGCATCGAGAGGACAGGGTTTGGTTCACCCCTCCACTTT | CASSIERTGFGSPLHF
few | TRBJ2-2 | TRBV5-1 | - | TGCGCCAGCAGACCCGACGGACGTCCCGGGGAGCTGTTTTTT | CASRPDGRPGELFF
- | TRBJ2-3 | TRBV9 | - | TGTGCCAGCAGCGTAGGGGGGACGAACACAGATACGCAGTATTTT | CASSVGGTNTDTQYF